This T cell receptor (beta chain) comes out of a study of blood T cells in healthy people across ages. The individuals who served as donors were healthy Caucasians living in Russia, aged roughly 6 to 95. The total RNA that was extracted per sample amounted to at least 5 micrograms. With a J-beta primer mix and a sample-barcoded 5' primer, a second PCR ran about 7 to 12 cycles. TCRdb re-analysed the 5' RACE reads in MiXCR, keeping a single row per CDR3 protein. The sample has some 900,000 distinct CDR3 sequences, around 49% seen once. Remarks on this clonotype: Its antigen is not known.

Trimming took off 8 bases at V and 6 bases at J, with 10 bases between the two ends. CDR3 size: 12 residues. Overall study findings and caveats: Bulk PBMC profiling left naive and antigen-experienced comparisons inconclusive. Diversity was higher, and naive CD4+ cells more numerous, in long-lived donors than in aged donors.

The sequenced sample was blood. The chain uses TRBV12-3 or TRBV12-4 and TRBJ1-4; maybe TRBD1 (6 bases). The TCR was taken from a man aged 30 to 39 in good health. CDR3 in DNA: TGTGCCAGCTCGGGGGGGCATGAAAAACTGTTTTTT. This translates into CASSGGHEKLFF.